The next 5 T cell receptor beta chains were all read from a single sample in a study of T-cell memory formation after mild COVID-19. TCRdb reanalysed the 5' RACE reads using MiXCR and keeps one entry per CDR3 protein. Of some 300,000 distinct CDR3 sequences in the sample, 15% to 20% are singletons; the top ten hold 20% to 25%. The sample consisted of PBMCs or a T cell subset sorted from them (not recorded which). Source of these receptors: a man aged 18 to 29 who had mild COVID-19 (a few samples of this study predate the infection). Cell type and time point are not known.

This rearrangement joins TRBV6-6 to TRBJ2-5; D perhaps matches TRBD2 (7 bases). Germline V lookup: CDR1 MNHNY, CDR2 SVGAGI (reference sequence). This CDR3 has 16 amino acids. Trimming removed 6 bases from V and 4 bases from J, with 21 bases in between. The CDR3, as DNA: TGTGCCAGCAGCCCCTTAGGAGGGGGGGCCACAGAGACCCAGTACTTC. Translating gives CASSPLGGGATETQYF.

This clonotype has more than one count but fewer than ten. The V call is TRBV11-1, the J call TRBJ1-2, with D hard to call. The V and J ends lost 4 bases and 2 bases respectively, with 5 bases between them. This CDR3 has 12 residues. CDR1 SGHAT and CDR2 FQDESV come from the germline V gene (reference sequence). CDR3 residues: CASSSSNYGYTF. The DNA for the CDR3 is TGTGCCAGCAGCTCGTCCAACTATGGCTACACCTTC. Full variable domain (missing parts from reference TRBV11-1 and TRBJ1-2): EAEVAQSPRYKITEKSQAVAFWCDPISGHATLYWYRQILGQGPELLVQFQDESVVDDSQLPKDRFSAERLKGVDSTLKIQPAELGDSAMYLCASSSSNYGYTFGSGTRLTVV.

This clonotype showed up just a few times. The chain employs TRBV29-1 and TRBJ2-3; 9 nucleotides match TRBD2. CDR1 is SQVTM and CDR2 is ANQGSEA in the germline V gene. V was pared by 5 bases and J by 3 bases, with 3 bases of the junction left unmatched. This CDR3 has 13 residues. The CDR3 nucleotides are TGCAGCGTTTCGGCGGGGGGGACAGATACGCAGTATTTT. Protein: CSVSAGGTDTQYF.

This clonotype was counted only a few times. The rearrangement links TRBV2 to TRBJ1-6; 10 bases match TRBD1. Germline loops: CDR1 SNHLY, CDR2 FYNNEI. This CDR3 is 15 amino acids long. The V gene end was trimmed by 4 bases and the J gene end by 6 bases; junction bases not matched to a gene: 3. The CDR3: CASSGQGAGNSPLHF. CDR3 DNA sequence: TGTGCCAGCAGTGGACAGGGGGCTGGTAATTCACCCCTCCACTTT.

The J gene is TRBJ1-5, the V gene TRBV12-3 or TRBV12-4; D unresolved. The CDR3 loop spans 12 amino acids. Trimming left V 1 base short and J 13 bases short, with 11 bases between. The CDR3 spells CASSLDIRLQHF. CDR3 nucleotides: TGTGCCAGCAGTTTAGACATCCGATTGCAGCATTTT.